Given below is one T cell receptor (beta chain) in context. The source of the sample is a study of blood T cell repertoires in COVID-19. Assay used: immunoSEQ multiplex PCR; TCRdb lists only in-frame clones, some missing. The sample includes about 140,000 clones, 87% seen only once; the top ten take around 11%. The CDR3 runs to 14 residues. V gave up 6 bases and J gave up 2 bases, with 13 bases separating them. Germline V lookup: CDR1 MDHEN, CDR2 SYDVKM. The sample was PBMCs or T cells enriched from blood (not recorded which). The chain uses TRBV28 and TRBJ1-2; D call uncertain. The sequence derives from a man aged 60 to 69 who had recovered from COVID-19. The CDR3 sequence is CASSPGGQNYGYTF. The CDR3 DNA sequence: TGTGCCAGCAGCCCCGGTGGGCAAAACTATGGCTACACCTTC.